Listed here are 20 T cell receptor beta chains from one sample, sequenced in a study of graft-versus-host responses after intestinal transplantation. Assay used: immunoSEQ multiplex PCR; TCRdb lists only in-frame clones, some missing. The sample records about 85,000 clones, roughly 80% being singletons. These receptors have no known antigen. The sample consisted of unstimulated CD4+ T cells sorted from spleen or lymph node cells, taken before intestinal transplant. These receptors originate from a human donor who received an intestinal transplant.

J is TRBJ2-3 and V is TRBV4-2, with a tentative D call TRBD2 (5 bases). Trimming took off 6 bases at V and 1 base at J, with 17 bases between the two ends. Germline values: CDR1 LGHNA, CDR2 YNFKEQ. This CDR3 is 16 amino acids long. CDR3 DNA: TGTGCCAGCAGTAACCGGGAAGGTTCCCGCACAGATACGCAGTATTTT. The encoded protein is CASSNREGSRTDTQYF.

V and J are TRBV4-1 and TRBJ2-6; TRBD1 aligns across 8 bases. The junction had 12 bases not matched to a gene; V was cut back by 2 bases and J by 3 bases. The CDR3 is made up of 19 amino acids. Germline CDR1 reads MGHRA; CDR2 reads YSYEKL. This chain's CDR3 is CASSQQGARSYFGANVLTF. CDR3 coding DNA: TGCGCCAGCAGCCAACAGGGGGCGCGAAGTTACTTTGGGGCCAACGTCCTGACTTTC.

The gene calls are TRBV7-9 and TRBJ2-1; 16 bases are shared with TRBD2. The CDR3 consists of 16 residues. Germline-derived CDR1 and CDR2 are SEHNR and FQNEAQ (reference sequence). V lost 5 bases and J lost 7; bases outside the gene matches: 5. The DNA for the CDR3 is TGTGCCAGCAGCCCGCCGGGACTAGCGGGAGGGAATGAGCAGTTCTTC. Protein: CASSPPGLAGGNEQFF.

This clone was seen a single time. The gene calls are TRBV19 and TRBJ2-3; D call uncertain. Between the trimmed V and J ends, which lost 5 bases and 0 bases, there was a span of 9 bases. Germline V gene data show CDR1 as LNHDA and CDR2 as SQIVND (reference sequence). The CDR3 runs to 14 residues. CDR3 loop: CASSFSSSTDTQYF. CDR3 bases: TGTGCCAGTAGTTTTAGTTCTAGCACAGATACGCAGTATTTT.

Of note for this clone: At the DNA level, this CDR3 is encoded by other sequences in the same sample as well. The chain carries TRBV5-1 and TRBJ1-1; D is unresolved. Looked up from germline, CDR1 is SGHRS and CDR2 is YFSETQ. This CDR3 is built from 14 residues. Deletions cut 0 bases from V and 1 base from J, with 7 bases between. CDR3 amino acids: CASSLAGGNTEAFF. In DNA form, the CDR3 reads TGCGCCAGCAGCTTGGCCGGCGGGAACACTGAAGCTTTCTTT.

A few counts support this clone. The sample contains more than one DNA sequence encoding this CDR3. The rearrangement joins TRBV7-3 to TRBJ2-1; TRBD2 aligns across 10 bases. The germline V gene has CDR1 SGHTA and CDR2 FQGTGA. V shed 5 bases, J shed 3 bases, and the junction held 4 bases outside the gene matches. CDR3 length: 15 residues. The CDR3, as DNA: TGTGCCAGCAGCCTGGGACTAGCGCGCTACAATGAGCAGTTCTTC. Translated, it gives CASSLGLARYNEQFF.

The genes are TRBV5-1 and TRBJ2-1, with 10 bases that match TRBD1. Germline V gene lookup returns CDR1 SGHRS and CDR2 YFSETQ. V lost 4 bases to trimming and J lost 7 bases; unmatched junction nucleotides: 5. There are 14 residues in the CDR3. CDR3 residues: CASSRGTGENEQFF. The CDR3 region has the DNA TGCGCCAGCAGCCGCGGGACAGGGGAGAATGAGCAGTTCTTC.

The chain carries TRBV14 and TRBJ1-2; D gene uncertain. CDR3 length: 12 residues. Germline lookup yields CDR1 SGHDN and CDR2 FVKESK. The V end lost 4 bases, the J end lost 2 bases, and 5 bases lay between the germline ends. The DNA of the CDR3 is TGTGCCAGCAGCCGGCGGAACTATGGCTACACCTTC. Protein: CASSRRNYGYTF.

The V gene is TRBV5-1, the J gene TRBJ1-1; D not certain. From germline, CDR1 is SGHRS and CDR2 YFSETQ. Trimming took 3 bases from V and 1 from J, leaving 7 bases between them. The CDR3 has 13 residues. CDR3 DNA: TGCGCCAGCAGCTCCGACTGGAACACTGAAGCTTTCTTT. This gives the protein CASSSDWNTEAFF.

J is TRBJ2-1 and V is TRBV7-9, with D perhaps TRBD2 (5 bases). This CDR3 spans 14 amino acids. The germline gives CDR1 SEHNR, CDR2 FQNEAQ (reference sequence). With 1 base removed from V and 10 bases from J, the gap between germline ends came to 14 bases. CDR3: CASSLGRGFNEQFF. For the CDR3, the DNA is TGTGCCAGCAGCTTAGGTCGAGGGTTCAACGAGCAGTTCTTC.

The V and J genes are TRBV28 and TRBJ2-7; 10 bases are a match to TRBD2. The CDR3 covers 15 residues. CDR1 is MDHEN, CDR2 SYDVKM, per germline. With V trimmed by 9 bases and J by 5 bases, 13 bases remained unmatched. CDR3 DNA sequence: TGTGCCAGTACAGGGAGCGGGGGGGCTGAGGACGAGCAGTACTTC. This sequence encodes CASTGSGGAEDEQYF.

The V and J genes are TRBV15 and TRBJ1-1; 7 bases line up with TRBD1. CDR3 length equals 14 residues. CDR1 is LNHNV and CDR2 is YYDKDF in the germline V gene (reference sequence). V trimming: 5 bases; J trimming: 1 base; junction bases outside the gene matches: 4. CDR3 DNA: TGTGCCACCAGCGCCCGACAGGGGAACACTGAAGCTTTCTTT. As protein: CATSARQGNTEAFF.

The chain combines TRBV11-3 with TRBJ1-2; 9 bases map to TRBD1. The germline V gene encodes CDR1 SGHNT and CDR2 YENEEA. The CDR3 totals 16 residues. V gave up 0 bases and J gave up 2 bases; unmatched junction bases: 4. The CDR3 spells CASSLDSGTGNYGYTF. The CDR3 nucleotides are TGTGCCAGCAGCTTAGACTCCGGGACAGGGAACTATGGCTACACCTTC.

The V gene is TRBV7-9, the J gene TRBJ1-2, with 11 bases matching TRBD1. Per germline, CDR1 SEHNR and CDR2 FQNEAQ (reference sequence). The CDR3 is 16 residues long. V dropped 1 base and J dropped 7; count of bases not matched to a gene: 8. CDR3 nucleotides: TGTGCCAGCAGCTTAGACCACGGACAGGGGGCGCGTGGCTACACCTTC. Translated, it gives CASSLDHGQGARGYTF. Filled out from reference TRBV7-9 and TRBJ1-2, the complete variable domain reads DTGVSQNPRHKITKRGQNVTFRCDPISEHNRLYWYRQTLGQGPEFLTYFQNEAQLEKSRLLSDRFSAERPKGSFSTLEIQRTEQGDSAMYLCASSLDHGQGARGYTFGSGTRLTVV.

This clone was found a few times. The CDR3 bases are TGTGCCAGCAGCCAAACTGGACAGGGGAATTCACCCCTCCACTTT. Translating gives CASSQTGQGNSPLHF. The chain carries TRBV7-8 and TRBJ1-6; TRBD1 matches at 9 bases. This CDR3 has 15 amino acids. The V segment lost 5 bases and the J segment 7 bases; nucleotides outside the gene matches: 6. The germline V gene has CDR1 SGHVS and CDR2 FQNEAQ.

V gene TRBV10-3 combines with J gene TRBJ2-3; 7 bases match TRBD2. CDR1 and CDR2 from the germline V gene are ENHRY and SYGVKD. This CDR3 is built from 14 residues. With V trimmed by 5 bases and J by 1 base, 3 bases remained unmatched. In DNA, the CDR3 is TGTGCCATCAGTCGGACTAGTGGCACAGATACGCAGTATTTT. Its protein product is CAISRTSGTDTQYF.

The chain joins TRBV15 to TRBJ2-7, with no clear D. V was cut by 3 bases and J by 0 bases, with 9 bases left in between. Germline CDR1 and CDR2: LNHNV and YYDKDF (reference sequence). The CDR3 length is 14 residues. CDR3 DNA: TGTGCCACCAGCAGCGGGTCCCCCTCCTACGAGCAGTACTTC. This translates into CATSSGSPSYEQYF.

Only one count was recorded for this clone. V and J are TRBV18 and TRBJ1-2, with D possibly TRBD1 on 5 matching bases. V was trimmed by 6 bases and J by 7 bases, leaving 12 bases between them. Germline assignment: CDR1 KGHSH and CDR2 LQKENI. The CDR3 is made up of 12 amino acids. The CDR3 sequence is CASSDERGGYTF. The DNA for the CDR3 is TGTGCCAGCTCCGACGAAAGGGGTGGCTACACCTTC.

The chain is built from TRBV30 and TRBJ1-4; 9 bases are shared with TRBD1. After removal of 0 bases from V and 5 bases from J, the junction contained 7 bases not matched to a gene. The CDR3 contains 16 residues. Germline V gene data show CDR1 as GTSNPN and CDR2 as SVGIG (reference sequence). CDR3 residues: CAWSVLGTGRNEKLFF. The CDR3 bases are TGTGCCTGGAGTGTACTCGGGACAGGGAGGAATGAAAAACTGTTTTTT.

CDR3 DNA: TGTGCCAGCAGCCCTGGGTGGGGGCCAGAGACCCAGTACTTC. This codes for CASSPGWGPETQYF. This chain joins TRBV7-6 and TRBJ2-5; perhaps TRBD1 as D (6 bases). Germline assignment: CDR1 SGHVS and CDR2 FNYEAQ. The V end was cut by 5 bases, the J end by 4 bases, with 14 bases between. The CDR3 is 14 residues long.